The 3 T cell receptor beta chains in this list originate from one sample, sequenced in a study of brain T cells in children with intractable seizures. Some clones are missing from TCRdb's copy, which holds only in-frame ones; the method was immunoSEQ multiplex PCR. The data hold more than 40,000 clones, with 75% to 95% observed a single time. The specimen comprised peripheral blood, sampled at surgery. Receptors were obtained from a girl aged 2 to 10 with tuberous sclerosis and intractable seizures.

For the CDR3, the DNA is TGCGCCAGCAGCCAAGATCCGAGCGGTCCGGGGGAGCTGTTTTTT. Its protein product is CASSQDPSGPGELFF. This rearrangement joins TRBV4-1 to TRBJ2-2; D may be TRBD2 (5 bases). This CDR3 has 15 residues. Trimming removed 0 bases from V and 8 bases from J, with 13 bases in between. Germline-derived CDR1 and CDR2 are MGHRA and YSYEKL.

The chain joins TRBV19 to TRBJ2-5; the match to TRBD1 covers 11 bases. Germline-derived CDR1 and CDR2 are LNHDA and SQIVND (reference sequence). This CDR3 spans 13 amino acids. Unmatched junction bases numbered 4, after V lost 8 bases and J lost 5 bases. The DNA of the CDR3 is TGTGCCAGTGGACAGGGGGCATGGGAGACCCAGTACTTC. The encoded protein is CASGQGAWETQYF.

The chain carries TRBV6-1 and TRBJ1-1; 8 bases agree with TRBD1. J was trimmed by 5 bases and V by 1 base; bases with no gene match: 3. The CDR3 consists of 14 residues. In germline, CDR1 is MNHNS, CDR2 SASEGT. CDR3 DNA: TGTGCCAGCAGTGAAGACAGGGGGGGGACTGAAGCTTTCTTT. Translating gives CASSEDRGGTEAFF.